This T cell receptor (beta chain) was documented in a study of shared clonotypes between healthy human individuals. Study conclusions and caveats: Sequencing depth was expected to affect clonotype sharing among donors. Sorted-subset sequencing, rarefaction showed, was incomplete despite large depth.

Points on this clone: Its specificity is not known.

In the original processing: ImmunoSEQ sequences covered only the junction and lacked quality scores; filtering therefore differed. Assay used: immunoSEQ multiplex PCR; TCRdb lists only in-frame clones, some missing. V and J calls and clone size are copied from that table; D and trimming were computed from the DNA. The table lists 980,000 or so clones, approximately 80% of them singletons. The V and J ends lost 0 bases and 2 bases, in that order; junction bases with no gene match: 4. The CDR3 runs 16 residues. Germline CDR1 is SGHTA and CDR2 is FQGNSA. J is TRBJ2-5 and V is TRBV7-2; the match to TRBD2 covers 9 bases. Specimen: memory CD4+ T cells sorted from blood. This sample's subset: CD45RA-negative fraction. The source of this sequence is a man between 18 and 29 years old in good health. CDR3 in amino acids: CASSLAWLAGQETQYF. Here the CDR3 DNA reads TGTGCCAGCAGCTTAGCATGGCTAGCGGGACAAGAGACCCAGTACTTC.